These 11 T cell receptor beta chains were sequenced from one sample in a study of T cell repertoires in aging, cancer and after chemotherapy (dated by TCRdb to about 2019). The sample was run on an Illumina MiSeq. Using a mixed TRB-A/B primer pool, multiplex touch-down PCR amplified rearranged TRB sequences covering the V, D and J segments. Through fastp at Q25 and MiXCR, TCRdb rebuilt clones from the public reads, retaining in-frame beta chains. Every distinct CDR3 protein forms one entry, paired with its most common genes and DNA. The sample has approximately 9,500 distinct CDR3 sequences on record, around a quarter of them singletons. The leading ten clones occupy about 1.2% of the sample. Genomic DNA extracted from peripheral blood, rather than sorted cells or RNA, was used as the source for amplification of TCR beta rearrangements. What was sequenced was blood. The source is a human donor in good health.

In this sample, this clonotype is medium-sized. V is TRBV19 and J is TRBJ2-5, with 12 bases matching TRBD2. Germline V gives CDR1 LNHDA, CDR2 SQIVND (reference sequence). J was trimmed by 5 bases and V by 1 base; bases with no gene match: 8. There are 17 residues in the CDR3. CDR3 protein: CASSIAATSGSGETQYF. CDR3 coding DNA: TGTGCCAGTAGTATAGCCGCGACTAGCGGGAGCGGTGAGACCCAGTACTTC.

This clonotype is labeled medium-sized. The chain joins TRBV19 to TRBJ1-2, with D tentatively TRBD1 (6 bases). In germline, CDR1 is LNHDA, CDR2 SQIVND (reference sequence). V dropped 6 bases and J dropped 4 bases, with 12 bases sitting between them. The CDR3 sequence is 13 residues long. The DNA for the CDR3 is TGTGCCAGTAGATCGGGGGGCATCTATGGCTACACCTTC. Translating gives CASRSGGIYGYTF.

Comments on this clonotype: A much larger clone is a single base away; this may be a read error. The chain recombines TRBV19 with TRBJ2-7, with D maybe TRBD1 (5 bases). Germline CDR1 and CDR2: LNHDA and SQIVND (reference sequence). The CDR3 runs 14 residues. The CDR3, as DNA: TGTGCCAGTAGTATAACAGGCCTCTCCTACAAGCAGTACTTC. Residues: CASSITGLSYKQYF. The complete variable domain, with remaining parts taken from reference TRBV19 and TRBJ2-7, reads DGGITQSPKYLFRKEGQNVTLSCEQNLNHDAMYWYRQDPGQGLRLIYYSQIVNDFQKGDIAEGYSVSREKKESFPLTVTSAQKNPTAFYLCASSITGLSYKQYFGPGTRLTVT.

Concerning this clonotype itself: A read error may explain this, as a much larger clone is one base away. Without the conserved terminal phenylalanine or tryptophan, this CDR3 likely stems from a read error. The chain recombines TRBV6-6 with TRBJ1-6; D perhaps matches TRBD1 (6 bases). Trimming removed 5 bases at V and 6 bases at J, with 17 bases between. The length of the CDR3 is 16 residues. The germline V gene has CDR1 MNHNY and CDR2 SVGAGI (reference sequence). The CDR3 protein is CASSPLDSNPNSPLHY. CDR3 bases: TGTGCCAGCAGTCCATTGGACAGCAACCCTAATTCACCCCTCCACTAT.

This clonotype has just a few counts. This chain connects TRBV5-4 to TRBJ1-1; no definite D call. Deletions cut 3 bases from V and 0 bases from J, with 6 bases between. The CDR3 extends over 13 amino acids. From germline, CDR1 is SGHNT and CDR2 YYREEE (reference sequence). CDR3 amino acids: CASSYELNTEAFF. The CDR3 region has the DNA TGTGCCAGCAGCTATGAACTGAACACTGAAGCTTTCTTT.

This clonotype turned up a few times. V gene TRBV20-1 combines with J gene TRBJ2-5, with TRBD2 identical over 13 bases. The V and J ends lost 1 base and 5 bases, in that order; junction bases with no gene match: 4. The CDR3 sequence is 15 residues long. The V gene's germline CDR1 is DFQATT and CDR2 SNEGSKA (reference sequence). The CDR3 loop is CSARAETSGRETQYF. As DNA, the CDR3 is TGCAGTGCTAGAGCCGAGACTAGCGGGAGGGAGACCCAGTACTTC.

The gene calls are TRBV7-3 and TRBJ1-2; no reliable D call. V was trimmed by 4 bases and J by 1 base, leaving 22 bases between them. Germline CDR1 reads SGHTA; CDR2 reads FQGTGA. CDR3 size: 18 residues. The CDR3 DNA sequence: TGTGCCAGCAGCTCGAAATCTAGGCAGCAAAGACTTAACTATGGCTACACCTTC. Protein sequence: CASSSKSRQQRLNYGYTF.

This clonotype is judged medium-sized. The V and J genes are TRBV7-6 and TRBJ2-7; perhaps TRBD2 as D (6 bases). Germline V gene data show CDR1 as SGHVS and CDR2 as FNYEAQ. There are 17 residues in the CDR3. V was trimmed by 1 base and J by 4 bases, leaving 20 bases between them. CDR3 nucleotides: TGTGCCAGCAGCTTAGGCCCTTCCAGGGAGGTCTCTTACGAGCAGTACTTC. It encodes CASSLGPSREVSYEQYF.

The sample holds a few counts of this clonotype. The J gene is TRBJ2-7, the V gene TRBV28, with TRBD1 identical over 9 bases. This CDR3 contains 14 residues. The V and J ends lost 4 bases and 6 bases, in that order; junction bases with no gene match: 7. CDR1 and CDR2 (germline): MDHEN, SYDVKM. CDR3 region: CASSSRDRVLEQYF. The CDR3 DNA is TGTGCCAGCAGTTCCCGGGACAGGGTTCTCGAGCAGTACTTC.

The chain joins TRBV4-1 to TRBJ1-1; D is possibly TRBD1 (6 bases). Germline loops: CDR1 MGHRA, CDR2 YSYEKL. The ends were cut back, 3 bases at V and 0 bases at J, with 8 bases in the middle. The CDR3 length is 14 residues. The CDR3 sequence: CASSQGQLNTEAFF. CDR3 sequence (DNA): TGCGCCAGCAGCCAGGGACAATTGAACACTGAAGCTTTCTTT.

The rearrangement joins TRBV6-5 to TRBJ2-7; tentatively, D is TRBD1 or TRBD2 (5 bases each). Between the trimmed V and J ends, which lost 6 bases and 0 bases, there was a span of 15 bases. The CDR3 has 15 amino acids. From germline, CDR1 is MNHEY and CDR2 SVGAGI. CDR3 protein: CASRLAGTSSYEQYF. CDR3 sequence (DNA): TGTGCCAGCAGACTCGCCGGGACCAGCTCCTACGAGCAGTACTTC.